The T cell receptor (beta chain) under discussion was sequenced for a study of cytomegalovirus exposure and HLA in healthy donors (dated by TCRdb to about 2017). Background for the entire study: An earlier analysis of 550 to 700 of the donors reported more than 250 Gb of sequence data and about 100 million unique TCR beta sequences from around 200 million T cells. In a later genetic analysis, genome-wide SNP genotypes for about three fifths of the 666 donors were used, and that subset was treated as a discovery cohort. Using immunosequencing, the study profiled T cell repertoires from approximately 700 subjects and related those repertoires to cytomegalovirus serostatus. Donor age, sex, ethnicity and CMV serostatus were compiled together with the repertoire data. HLA typing included class I and class II loci at four-digit resolution. The genetic ancestry cluster associated with self-reported Caucasian donors included around four fifths of the roughly 400 genotyped donors. Every discovery cohort repertoire had been produced on one sequencing platform. Roughly 5 DR-DQ haplotypes were handled as single units for association and clustering, since linkage in the cohort was strong. The aim of the study was to test whether cataloging public T cell receptors could identify signatures of past pathogen exposure. Rather than using new phenotypic data, the later analysis identified candidate immune exposures from TCR beta sequences and from how often those sequences occurred across donors. An earlier analysis of more than 450 of the donors used high-throughput TCR beta sequencing to judge whether each TCR beta V gene segment behaved as functional or pseudogenic. In addition to the first cohort of 650 to 750 subjects, a separate validation cohort of approximately 130 different subjects was used. A later analysis re-examined previously published TCR beta repertoires from more than 600 donors and added high-resolution HLA genotyping to investigate patterns of TCR occurrence. To predict cytomegalovirus infection status, the study brought together high-throughput TCR immunosequencing, statistical association of individual TCRs with disease status, and machine learning. Among 350 to 400 genotyped donors of the cohort, an average of approximately 230,000 unique TCR beta nucleotide sequences were sequenced per donor, roughly 18% of them non-productive. Roughly 300 gigabases of sequencing data and around 90 million unique TCR sequences made up an early release that covered under 750 HLA-typed donors. Typing coverage varied by locus: about 620-630 donors for A, B, C, DRB1 and DQB1; about 520 for DQA1; about 570 for DPA1; about 450 for DPB1. Study-wide conclusions, independent of this receptor: A later genetic analysis reported fewer N-insertions in productive TCRs among donors in an Asian-associated ancestry cluster than the approximately 700-donor mean. Some IMGT-functional V segments, including TRBV6-2 and TRBV6-3, could not be told apart with the 87-base-pair reads, so those segments were excluded. An association between a missense DCLRE1C variant and V-gene and J-gene trimming of TCR beta chains was found in a later genetic analysis and replicated in an independent cohort. This cohort had only TCR beta chains sequenced, and the lack of alpha or paired-chain data limited which features could be detected. A further reported finding was that TCR beta sequences accurately predicted the HLA-A and HLA-B alleles for most subjects in the first cohort. In a later analysis, most CMV-associated TCR beta chains were found to appear HLA-restricted, with HLA associations seemingly driven largely by CMV exposure. In a later analysis, TCR association rates were found to vary across HLA loci, with the most associated TCRs seen for DRB1 alleles and the fewest for HLA-C alleles. At a false discovery rate of 0.05, a later analysis linked 15,000 to 20,000 TCR beta sequences to specific HLA alleles. Because counts were too low, seventeen rarely observed V segments, including chromosome 9 orphons, were left out of the earlier analysis of roughly 600 of the donors. In a later analysis, several top co-occurrence clusters were reported to appear linked to parvovirus B19, influenza, CMV and Epstein-Barr virus. The sequencing pipeline was judged likely to have produced a cluster of highly shared sequence variants as a technical artifact. CMV serostatus was the only immune exposure information available for the cohort. Presence/absence analyses assumed roughly uniform sequencing depth across donors, an assumption that may not hold. Linkage disequilibrium might explain the correlated functional status among segregating V segments, but an unknown experimental factor could not be ruled out. A total of 164 TCR beta chains were listed by the study as associated with cytomegalovirus. Compared with equally common non-associated chains, HLA-associated TCR beta chains in a later analysis were more clonally expanded and had lower generation probabilities. When HLA alleles, especially DR and DQ, strongly co-occurred, TCR associations were difficult to assign to individual alleles. In both the original and validation cohorts, the classifier was reported to diagnose cytomegalovirus status with high specificity and sensitivity. In an earlier analysis of around 500 of the donors, most TCR beta V segments appeared in productive rearrangements about 87% or about 30% of the time, broadly matching IMGT annotations. Because HLA typing was missing for some donors at each locus, association tests included only the typed subset. The authors suggested that the approach could potentially be extended to other disease states and immunological phenotypes. In vitro tests confirmed that three of the cytomegalovirus-associated TCR beta chains recognize cytomegalovirus antigens. Most TCR sequences were seen in very few donors, while some public TCRs were found in many individuals.

In its sample, this clone was seen once. Its binding antigen is unknown. The input lacks base qualities; no much larger clone sits a single base away. The cohort comprised fewer than 700 healthy bone marrow donors. Cohort members were all nominally healthy when sampled, although unrecorded immune exposures were likely present. The donor was CMV seropositive and belonged to the group of 250 to 300 seropositive cohort members. Every donor gave a peripheral blood sample, and the peripheral blood mononuclear cells from that sample were used for TCR beta sequencing. Genomic DNA extraction from the blood cell samples was performed with the Qiagen DNeasy Blood Extraction Kit. Library prep was done by the immunoSEQ multiplex PCR assay. For the multiplex PCR, a mixture combining 60 forward primers for TCR Vbeta segments and 13 reverse primers for TCR Jbeta segments was used. A multiplex PCR assay on genomic DNA amplified the CDR3 region of rearranged TCR beta genes. The Illumina HiSeq System was used to sequence the amplified TCR beta libraries as 87-base-pair reads. As for how the authors treated the data: A later analysis tallied 75 million to 85 million unique TCR beta chains across the 600 to 700 repertoires, and around 10 million of those chains were shared by two or more donors. A nearest-neighbor algorithm error-corrected the raw reads and collapsed the reads into unique sequences, merging closely related sequences to remove PCR and sequencing errors. V, D and J gene segments were assigned by aligning CDR3 sequences to IMGT reference sequences. For a sequence to be retained, a match of at least six nucleotides was required to both a V gene segment and a J gene segment. Rearrangements were called productive when the CDR3 lacked stop codons and stayed in frame with V and J; all others were non-productive. Following IMGT convention, CDR3 was defined as the stretch from the second conserved V-encoded cysteine to the conserved J-encoded phenylalanine. In an earlier analysis of 500 to 650 of the donors, sequences lacking an unambiguous match to a single V gene segment were excluded. In an earlier analysis of 500 to 750 of the donors, V segments were called functional above 56.7% productive rearrangements and were called segregating when the between-donor standard deviation exceeded 5%. A statistical classification framework was built for diagnosing cytomegalovirus status from the catalog of TCR beta chain sequences. A later analysis assigned V and J genes by comparing TCR nucleotide sequences with IMGT/GENE-DB human TR gene sequences. Using the TCRdist pipeline, a later analysis assigned CDR3 sequences along with most-parsimonious VDJ recombination scenarios. In a later analysis, each TCR beta chain was defined by its CDR3 amino acid sequence together with its V-gene family, and reads lacking a unique V-gene family were excluded. To address suspected cross-contamination and a sequencing artifact, a later analysis removed 450 to 700 highly shared, low-generation-probability nucleotide sequences. A later analysis calculated a clonal expansion index for each public chain from normalized within-repertoire ranks of inferred template counts. In a later analysis, generation probabilities were computed with a VDJ recombination model fitted to out-of-frame rearrangements, and the resulting probabilities were checked against IGoR. A later analysis scored TCR-TCR, TCR-HLA and TCR-CMV co-occurrence with hypergeometric tests, applying a repertoire-size bias correction to TCR pairs. False discovery rates were estimated in a later analysis by permuting HLA or CMV assignments 20 times. In a later analysis, co-occurring TCRs were grouped using DBSCAN, with TCRdist sequence similarity added in when clustering inside HLA-allele-positive subsets. Repertoires with fewer than 30,000 or more than 120,000 public chains were left out of co-occurrence clustering, as were about 5 repertoires with anomalous nucleotide sharing. The immuneACCESS repertoire file appears here via TCRdb, limited to in-frame rearrangements. These files lack a portion of the clones; in checked studies, under half of the deficit traces to unresolved V genes, and the cause of the others is not known. That table furnishes V, J and clone size, whereas the DNA furnished D and trimming. This sample is represented by about 120,000 clones; 79% of them were singletons. The top ten clones comprise 2.5% to 3% of the sample.

Including cysteine and phenylalanine, the CDR3 has 15 amino acids. The kept DNA is CDR3 alone, 45 bases in frame from the first base. According to the germline V gene, CDR1 reads LGHNA and CDR2 reads YNFKEQ. Trimming removed 0 bases from V and 2 bases from J, leaving 11 bases between the germline ends. The sequence was collected from a woman younger than 30 in good health and CMV-seropositive. Sequencing was performed on PBMCs. The chain was built from TRBV4-2 and TRBJ2-7; perhaps TRBD2 is the D gene, with 6 bases matching. The DNA sequence follows: TGTGCCAGCAGCCAAGATTCGTCTAGCGCCTACGAGCAGTACTTC. It translates to CASSQDSSSAYEQYF.